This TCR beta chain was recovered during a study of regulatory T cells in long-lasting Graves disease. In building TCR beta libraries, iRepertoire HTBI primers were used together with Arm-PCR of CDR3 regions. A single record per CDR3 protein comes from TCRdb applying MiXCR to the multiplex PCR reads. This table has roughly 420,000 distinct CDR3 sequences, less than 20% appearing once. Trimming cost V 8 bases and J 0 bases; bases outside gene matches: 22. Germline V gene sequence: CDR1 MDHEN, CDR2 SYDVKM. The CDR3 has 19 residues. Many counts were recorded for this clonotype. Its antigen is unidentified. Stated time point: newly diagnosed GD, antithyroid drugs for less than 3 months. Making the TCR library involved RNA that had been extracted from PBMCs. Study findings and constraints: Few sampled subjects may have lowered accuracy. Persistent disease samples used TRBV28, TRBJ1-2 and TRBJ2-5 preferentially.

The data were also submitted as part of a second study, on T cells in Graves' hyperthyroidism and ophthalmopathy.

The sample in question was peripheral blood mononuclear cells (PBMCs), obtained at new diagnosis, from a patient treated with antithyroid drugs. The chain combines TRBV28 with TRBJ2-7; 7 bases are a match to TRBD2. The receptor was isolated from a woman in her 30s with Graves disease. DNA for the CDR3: TGTGCCAGCGGTACCCCCGGGACTATTCTCCAAATCAACTCCTACGAGCAGTACTTC. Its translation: CASGTPGTILQINSYEQYF.